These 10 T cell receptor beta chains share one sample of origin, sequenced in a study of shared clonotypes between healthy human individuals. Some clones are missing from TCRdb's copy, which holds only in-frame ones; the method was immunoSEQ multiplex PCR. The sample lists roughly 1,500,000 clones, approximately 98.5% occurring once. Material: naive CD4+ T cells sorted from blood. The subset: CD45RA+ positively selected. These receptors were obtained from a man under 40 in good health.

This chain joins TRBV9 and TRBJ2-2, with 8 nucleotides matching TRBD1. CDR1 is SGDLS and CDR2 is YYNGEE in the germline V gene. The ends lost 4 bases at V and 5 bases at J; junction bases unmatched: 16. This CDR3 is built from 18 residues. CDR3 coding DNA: TGTGCCAGCAGCTCCCGACAGGGGTCTTCGTGGAGGACCGGGGAGCTGTTTTTT. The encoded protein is CASSSRQGSSWRTGELFF.

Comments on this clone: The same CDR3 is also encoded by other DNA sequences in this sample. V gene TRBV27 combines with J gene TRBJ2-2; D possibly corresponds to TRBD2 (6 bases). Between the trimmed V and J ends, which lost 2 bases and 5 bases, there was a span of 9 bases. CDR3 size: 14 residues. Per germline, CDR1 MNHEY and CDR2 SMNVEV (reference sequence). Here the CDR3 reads CASSLIGGTGELFF. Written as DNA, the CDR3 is TGTGCCAGCAGTTTAATTGGGGGGACCGGGGAGCTGTTTTTT.

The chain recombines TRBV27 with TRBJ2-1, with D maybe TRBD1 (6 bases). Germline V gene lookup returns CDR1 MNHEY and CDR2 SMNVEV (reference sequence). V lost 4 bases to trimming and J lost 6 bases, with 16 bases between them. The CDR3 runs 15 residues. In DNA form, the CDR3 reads TGTGCCAGCAGTTCCCACCCACAGGGTATCAATGAGCAGTTCTTC. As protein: CASSSHPQGINEQFF.

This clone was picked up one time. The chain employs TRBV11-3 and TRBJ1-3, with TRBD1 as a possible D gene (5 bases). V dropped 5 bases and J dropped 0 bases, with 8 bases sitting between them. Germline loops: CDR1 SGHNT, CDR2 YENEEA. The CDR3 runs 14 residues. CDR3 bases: TGTGCCAGCAGCCCGGGACCCTCTGGAAACACCATATATTTT. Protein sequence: CASSPGPSGNTIYF.

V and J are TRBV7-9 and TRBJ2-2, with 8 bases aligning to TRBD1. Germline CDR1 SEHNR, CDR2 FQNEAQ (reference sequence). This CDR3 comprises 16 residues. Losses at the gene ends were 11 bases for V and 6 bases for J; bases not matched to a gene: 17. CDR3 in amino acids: CALTRPQGAFAGELFF. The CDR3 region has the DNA TGTGCCCTCACTCGGCCGCAGGGGGCTTTCGCCGGGGAGCTGTTTTTT. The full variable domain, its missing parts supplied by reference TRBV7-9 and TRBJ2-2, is DTGVSQNPRHKITKRGQNVTFRCDPISEHNRLYWYRQTLGQGPEFLTYFQNEAQLEKSRLLSDRFSAERPKGSFSTLEIQRTEQGDSAMYLCALTRPQGAFAGELFFGEGSRLTVL.

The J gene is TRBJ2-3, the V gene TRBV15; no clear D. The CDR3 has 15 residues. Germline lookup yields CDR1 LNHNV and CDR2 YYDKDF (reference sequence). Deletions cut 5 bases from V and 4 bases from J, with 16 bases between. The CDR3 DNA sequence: TGTGCCACCAGCCGACCCTCATTTGGGTCAGATACGCAGTATTTT. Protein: CATSRPSFGSDTQYF. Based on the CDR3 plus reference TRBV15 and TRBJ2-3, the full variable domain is DAMVIQNPRYQVTQFGKPVTLSCSQTLNHNVMYWYQQKSSQAPKLLFHYYDKDFNNEADTPDNFQSRRPNTSFCFLDIRSPGLGDTAMYLCATSRPSFGSDTQYFGPGTRLTVL.

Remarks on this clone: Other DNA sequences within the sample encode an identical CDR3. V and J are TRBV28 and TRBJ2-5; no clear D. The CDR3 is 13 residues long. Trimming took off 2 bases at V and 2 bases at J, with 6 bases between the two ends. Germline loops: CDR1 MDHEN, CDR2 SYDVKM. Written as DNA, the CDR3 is TGTGCCAGCAGTTTAGGGCAGCAAGAGACCCAGTACTTC. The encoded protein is CASSLGQQETQYF. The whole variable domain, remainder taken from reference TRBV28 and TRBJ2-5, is DVKVTQSSRYLVKRTGEKVFLECVQDMDHENMFWYRQDPGLGLRLIYFSYDVKMKEKGDIPEGYSVSREKKERFSLILESASTNQTSMYLCASSLGQQETQYFGPGTRLLVL.

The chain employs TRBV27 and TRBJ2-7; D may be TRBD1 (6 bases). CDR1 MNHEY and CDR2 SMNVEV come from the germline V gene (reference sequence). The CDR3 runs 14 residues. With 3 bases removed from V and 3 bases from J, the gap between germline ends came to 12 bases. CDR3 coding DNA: TGTGCCAGCAGTTTCTCAGGGGCCCTCTACGAGCAGTACTTC. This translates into CASSFSGALYEQYF.

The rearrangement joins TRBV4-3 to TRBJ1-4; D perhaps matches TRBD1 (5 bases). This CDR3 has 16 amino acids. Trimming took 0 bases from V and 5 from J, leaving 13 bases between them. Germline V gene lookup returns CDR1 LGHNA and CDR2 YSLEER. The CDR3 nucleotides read TGCGCCAGCAGCCAAGAACAGGCCTGGGGGAATGAAAAACTGTTTTTT. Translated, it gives CASSQEQAWGNEKLFF.

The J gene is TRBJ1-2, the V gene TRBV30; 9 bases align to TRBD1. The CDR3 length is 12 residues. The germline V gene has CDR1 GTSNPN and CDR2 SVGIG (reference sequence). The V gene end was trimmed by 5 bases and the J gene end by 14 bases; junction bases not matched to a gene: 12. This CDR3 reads CAWGGTGSRVTF. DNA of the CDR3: TGTGCCTGGGGCGGGACAGGGTCAAGGGTTACCTTC.